This T cell receptor (beta chain) was identified in a study of vaccination and CD4 T cells after COVID-19. Indicated treatment: roughly 10-day PBMC culture with coronavirus spike peptide pools or control peptides (ViraFEST assay). Sequencing of the DNA from cultured CD4+ T cells was carried out with the Oncomine TCR Beta short-read assay. Genomic DNA was isolated from CD4+ T cells that had been cultured. Each CDR3 protein gets one entry after TCRdb re-called the PCR reads with MiXCR. The profile shows about 10,000 distinct CDR3 sequences, over 60% of them singletons. This CDR3 spans 14 amino acids. Concerning this clonotype itself: Its matching antigen is unknown.

The chain recombines TRBV21-1 with TRBJ2-7; the table assigns TRBD1, which was not confirmed against the DNA. TRBV21-1 is described as a pseudogene. This sequence was found in a human donor who had recovered from COVID-19. The sample consisted of CD4+ T cells from blood, cultured in vitro. CDR3 nucleotides: TGTGCCAGCATCACCGGGCGAAGCTCCTACGAGCAGTACTTC. As protein: CASITGRSSYEQYF.